This T cell receptor beta chain was observed in a study of cytomegalovirus exposure and HLA in healthy donors. Findings and limits, study-wide: At a 0.05 false discovery rate, a later analysis found roughly 17,000 TCR beta sequences to be associated with HLA alleles. The authors confirmed in vitro that a few CMV-associated chains were specific for CMV antigens. No immune exposure information besides CMV serostatus was available.

The study ran its PCR with 60 Vbeta and 13 Jbeta primers. Data came from immunoSEQ multiplex PCR; TCRdb stores just in-frame clones and leaves some out. The sample lists some 190,000 clones; roughly 86% were seen once. With regard to this clone: What it binds is not known.

Donors sampled were nominally healthy, though unrecorded immune exposures were likely. Unmatched junction bases numbered 5, after V lost 11 bases and J lost 3 bases. This CDR3 comprises 13 residues. Germline V gene data show CDR1 as MNHNS and CDR2 as SASEGT. Sequencing was done on a sample of PBMCs. The rearrangement uses TRBV6-1 and TRBJ1-5, with TRBD1 matching over 9 bases. The receptor comes from a man aged 40-49 years in good health and CMV-seropositive. The CDR3 region has the DNA TGTGCCGGACGGACAGGGGACAATCAGCCCCAGCATTTT. Protein sequence: CAGRTGDNQPQHF.